The rows below give T cell receptor beta chains drawn from one sample of a study of blood T cell repertoires in COVID-19. Repertoires were generated with immunoSEQ multiplex PCR, while TCRdb's copy carries only in-frame clones and drops some. In the table there are 50,000 to 75,000 clones, about 76% of which are singletons. Sequenced input: peripheral blood. Receptors originate from a woman older than 75 with active or convalescent COVID-19. The CDR3 runs from the conserved cysteine through the conserved F or W. Each record gives: J gene, clone size, V gene, D gene, CDR3 protein, CDR3 DNA. A D gene is named only where the DNA matches it firmly. Only part of the rows carry a size: once, few, many, or a class if the clone is expanded.

TRBJ1-6 - TRBV9 TRBD1 CASSVGTGGANSPLHF TGTGCCAGCAGCGTAGGGACAGGGGGAGCTAATTCACCCCTCCACTTT
TRBJ2-1 - TRBV19 - CASSIAGSSYNEQFF TGTGCCAGTAGTATAGCGGGGAGCTCCTACAATGAGCAGTTCTTC
TRBJ1-1 - TRBV6-5 - CASMGGSGITTEAFF TGTGCCAGCATGGGGGGTTCGGGGATAACCACTGAAGCTTTCTTT
TRBJ1-2 - TRBV7-9 TRBD1 CASRKDRDGYTF TGTGCCAGCAGAAAAGACAGGGATGGCTACACCTTC
TRBJ2-7 - TRBV29-1 - CSVEPRAGNEQYF TGCAGCGTTGAACCTCGGGCGGGGAACGAGCAGTACTTC
TRBJ1-4 - TRBV6-5 - CASRMGGSNEKLFF TGTGCCAGCAGGATGGGGGGGTCTAATGAAAAACTGTTTTTT
TRBJ1-1 - TRBV7-2 TRBD1 CASSYRTGSSATEAFF TGTGCCAGCAGCTATCGGACAGGATCTTCCGCCACTGAAGCTTTCTTT
TRBJ1-2 - TRBV19 - CASSIAGRGGIGYTF TGTGCCAGTAGTATCGCCGGGAGGGGGGGAATTGGCTACACCTTC
TRBJ2-3 - TRBV5-6 - CASSLSGGTDTQYF TGTGCCAGCAGCTTATCAGGCGGCACAGATACGCAGTATTTT
TRBJ1-2 - TRBV2 - CASIIGGGYTF TGTGCCAGCATTATTGGCGGGGGCTACACCTTC
TRBJ1-2 - TRBV7-9 - CASSLDRGSYTF TGTGCCAGCAGCCTGGACAGAGGTAGCTACACCTTC
TRBJ1-2 - TRBV3-1/TRBV3-2 - CASSQIQTGGGYTF TGTGCCAGCAGCCAAATCCAGACAGGTGGTGGCTACACCTTC
TRBJ2-7 - TRBV13 - CASSPPGQAYEQYF TGTGCCAGCAGCCCGCCGGGACAAGCCTACGAGCAGTACTTC
TRBJ1-5 - TRBV21-1 - CASIPGQGSQPQHF TGTGCCAGCATCCCGGGACAGGGAAGTCAGCCCCAGCATTTT
TRBJ1-2 - TRBV10-3 - CANQADGLYGYTF TGTGCCAACCAAGCGGACGGACTCTATGGCTACACCTTC
TRBJ1-5 - TRBV11-2 TRBD1 CASSLDSQGAQHF TGTGCCAGCAGCTTAGATTCGCAGGGGGCCCAGCATTTT
TRBJ1-1 - TRBV5-1 TRBD1 CASSTGQGHLEAFF TGCGCCAGCAGCACCGGACAGGGCCACCTTGAAGCTTTCTTT
TRBJ1-1 - TRBV7-3 TRBD1 CASSLGTGGAGTEAFF TGTGCCAGCAGCCTCGGGACAGGGGGCGCGGGCACTGAAGCTTTCTTT
TRBJ2-1 - TRBV11-2 TRBD1 CASSPGLRTGGGEQFF TGTGCCAGCAGCCCGGGACTTCGGACAGGGGGGGGTGAGCAGTTCTTC
TRBJ2-1 - TRBV5-4 TRBD2 CASSSSTSGGTYNEQFF TGTGCCAGCAGCTCGTCGACTAGCGGGGGAACCTACAATGAGCAGTTCTTC
TRBJ1-1 many TRBV5-6 - CASSWGTGTEAFF TGTGCCAGCAGCTGGGGGACTGGCACTGAAGCTTTCTTT
TRBJ2-7 - TRBV5-5 TRBD1 CASSVDGTGVSYEQYF TGTGCCAGCAGCGTGGACGGGACAGGCGTCTCCTACGAGCAGTACTTC
TRBJ1-4 - TRBV6-1 TRBD1 CASSDNRGREKLFF TGTGCCAGCAGTGACAACAGGGGACGGGAAAAACTGTTTTTT
TRBJ1-2 - TRBV28 TRBD1 CASSLVGTGSYGYTF TGTGCCAGCAGTTTAGTAGGGACAGGGTCCTATGGCTACACCTTC
TRBJ1-2 - TRBV14 - CASSQDASYSTKYTF TGTGCCAGCAGCCAAGATGCGAGTTACTCTACTAAGTACACCTTC
TRBJ1-5 - TRBV5-6 TRBD1 CASSSGQGTQPQHF TGTGCCAGCAGCTCGGGACAGGGGACTCAGCCCCAGCATTTT
TRBJ2-2 once TRBV4-1 TRBD1 CASTQGTGWTGELFF TGCGCCAGCACCCAAGGGACAGGGTGGACCGGGGAGCTGTTTTTT
TRBJ1-1 - TRBV6-2/TRBV6-3 - CASSTLHGGGTEAFF TGTGCCAGCAGTACTCTGCACGGGGGAGGCACTGAAGCTTTCTTT
TRBJ2-1 - TRBV11-3 - CASSLEVYGEQFF TGTGCCAGCAGCTTAGAGGTCTACGGGGAGCAGTTCTTC
TRBJ2-3 - TRBV11-2 TRBD1 CASTPTGESTDTQYF TGTGCCAGCACCCCCACAGGGGAGAGCACAGATACGCAGTATTTT
TRBJ1-2 few TRBV3-1/TRBV3-2 TRBD1 CASSRDSRRGYTF TGTGCCAGCAGCCGGGACAGCCGAAGAGGCTACACCTTC